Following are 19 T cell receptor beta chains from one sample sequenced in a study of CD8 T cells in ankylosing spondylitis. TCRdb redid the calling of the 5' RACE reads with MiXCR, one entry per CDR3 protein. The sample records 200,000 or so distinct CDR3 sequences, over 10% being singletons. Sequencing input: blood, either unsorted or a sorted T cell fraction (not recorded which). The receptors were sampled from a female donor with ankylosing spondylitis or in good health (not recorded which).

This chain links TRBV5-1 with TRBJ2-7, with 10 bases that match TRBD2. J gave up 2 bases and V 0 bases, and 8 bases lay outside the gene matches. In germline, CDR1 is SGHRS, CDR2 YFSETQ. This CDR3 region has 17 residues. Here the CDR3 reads CASSLGSSGSKAYEQYF. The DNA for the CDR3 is TGCGCCAGCAGCTTGGGTTCTAGCGGGAGCAAAGCCTACGAGCAGTACTTC.

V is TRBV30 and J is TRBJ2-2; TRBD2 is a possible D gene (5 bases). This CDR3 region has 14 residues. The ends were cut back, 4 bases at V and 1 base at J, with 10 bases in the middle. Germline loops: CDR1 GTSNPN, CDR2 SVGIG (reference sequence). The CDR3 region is CAWTVGLNTGELFF. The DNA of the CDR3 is TGTGCCTGGACCGTCGGACTGAACACCGGGGAGCTGTTTTTT.

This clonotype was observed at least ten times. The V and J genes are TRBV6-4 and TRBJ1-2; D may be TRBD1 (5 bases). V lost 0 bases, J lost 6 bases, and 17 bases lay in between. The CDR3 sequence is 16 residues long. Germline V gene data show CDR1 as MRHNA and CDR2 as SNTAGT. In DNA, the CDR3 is TGTGCCAGCAGTGACTCGACAACCGGCGGGGCTAATGGCTACACCTTC. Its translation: CASSDSTTGGANGYTF.

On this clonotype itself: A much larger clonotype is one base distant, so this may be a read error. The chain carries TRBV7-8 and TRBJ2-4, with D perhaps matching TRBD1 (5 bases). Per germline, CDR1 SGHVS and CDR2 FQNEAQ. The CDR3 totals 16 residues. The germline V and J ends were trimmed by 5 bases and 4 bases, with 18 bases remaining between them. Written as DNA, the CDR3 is TGTGCCAGCAGCCGAACCCCATTGGGGCCGAAAAACATTCAGTACTTC. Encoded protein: CASSRTPLGPKNIQYF.

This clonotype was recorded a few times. The chain's CDR3 is CASRGLLSHEQYF. CDR3 in DNA: TGTGCCAGCAGAGGGCTCCTTTCTCACGAGCAGTACTTC. The chain links TRBV27 to TRBJ2-7; D unresolved. CDR3 length equals 13 residues. CDR1 MNHEY and CDR2 SMNVEV come from the germline V gene (reference sequence). V was clipped by 6 bases and J by 5 bases, with 14 bases between them.

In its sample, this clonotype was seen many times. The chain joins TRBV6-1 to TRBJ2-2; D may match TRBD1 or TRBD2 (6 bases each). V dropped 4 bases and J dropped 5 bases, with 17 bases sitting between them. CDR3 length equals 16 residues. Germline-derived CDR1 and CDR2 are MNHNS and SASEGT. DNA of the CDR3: TGTGCCAGCAGTGGCCCCGGAGGGGGGAATACCGGGGAGCTGTTTTTT. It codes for CASSGPGGGNTGELFF.

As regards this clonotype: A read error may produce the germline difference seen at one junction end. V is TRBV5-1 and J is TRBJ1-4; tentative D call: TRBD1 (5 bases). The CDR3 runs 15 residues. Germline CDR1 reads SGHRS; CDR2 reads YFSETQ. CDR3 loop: CVSSLRDPLNEKLFF. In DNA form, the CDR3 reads TGCGTCAGCAGCTTACGGGACCCTCTTAATGAAAAACTGTTTTTT.

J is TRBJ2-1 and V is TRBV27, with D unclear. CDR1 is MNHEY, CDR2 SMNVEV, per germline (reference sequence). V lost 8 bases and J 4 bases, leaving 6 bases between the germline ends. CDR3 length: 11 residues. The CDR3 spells CASHNYNEQFF. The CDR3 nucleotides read TGTGCCAGCCACAATTACAATGAGCAGTTCTTC.

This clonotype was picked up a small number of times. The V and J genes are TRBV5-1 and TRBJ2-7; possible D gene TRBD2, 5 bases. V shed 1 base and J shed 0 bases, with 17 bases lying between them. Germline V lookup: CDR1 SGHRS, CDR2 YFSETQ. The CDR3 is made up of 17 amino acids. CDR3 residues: CASSLSLEARGSYEQYF. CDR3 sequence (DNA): TGCGCCAGCAGCTTGTCGTTGGAGGCTCGGGGCTCCTACGAGCAGTACTTC.

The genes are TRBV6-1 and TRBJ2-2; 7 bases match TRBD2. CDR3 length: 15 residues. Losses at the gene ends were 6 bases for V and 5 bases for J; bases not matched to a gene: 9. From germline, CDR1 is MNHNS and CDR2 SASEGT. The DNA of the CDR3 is TGTGCCAGCAGCCTATTGGGGGGGGATACCGGGGAGCTGTTTTTT. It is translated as CASSLLGGDTGELFF.

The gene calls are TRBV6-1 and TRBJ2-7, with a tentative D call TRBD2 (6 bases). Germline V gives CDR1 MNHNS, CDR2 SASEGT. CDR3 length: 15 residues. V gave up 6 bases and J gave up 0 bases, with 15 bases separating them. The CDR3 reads CASSAGPGDSYEQYF. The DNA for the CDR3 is TGTGCCAGCAGCGCCGGGCCGGGGGACTCCTACGAGCAGTACTTC.

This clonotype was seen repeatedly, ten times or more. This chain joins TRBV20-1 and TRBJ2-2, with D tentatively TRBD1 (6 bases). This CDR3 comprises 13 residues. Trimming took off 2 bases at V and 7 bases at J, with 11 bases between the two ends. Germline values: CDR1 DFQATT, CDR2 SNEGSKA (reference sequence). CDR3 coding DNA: TGCAGTGCTAGAACAGGGTTGGTCGGGGAGCTGTTTTTT. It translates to CSARTGLVGELFF.

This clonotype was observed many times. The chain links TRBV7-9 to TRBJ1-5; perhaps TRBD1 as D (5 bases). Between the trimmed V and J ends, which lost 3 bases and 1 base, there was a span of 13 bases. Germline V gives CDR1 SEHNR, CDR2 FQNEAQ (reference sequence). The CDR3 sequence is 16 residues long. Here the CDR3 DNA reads TGTGCCAGCAGCTTTTCTAGGACAAGGAGCAATCAGCCCCAGCATTTT. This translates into CASSFSRTRSNQPQHF.

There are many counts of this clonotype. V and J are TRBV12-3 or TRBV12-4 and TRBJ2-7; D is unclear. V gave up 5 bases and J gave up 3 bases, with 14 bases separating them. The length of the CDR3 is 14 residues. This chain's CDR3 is CASSPGGSGYEQYF. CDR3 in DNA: TGTGCCAGCAGTCCCGGTGGATCCGGCTACGAGCAGTACTTC.

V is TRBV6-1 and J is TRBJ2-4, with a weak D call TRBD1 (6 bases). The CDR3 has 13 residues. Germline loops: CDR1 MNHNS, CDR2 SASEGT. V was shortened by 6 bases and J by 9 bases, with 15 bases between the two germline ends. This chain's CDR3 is CASSTDRRPIQYF. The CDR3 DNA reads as TGTGCCAGCAGCACTGACAGGCGCCCCATTCAGTACTTC.

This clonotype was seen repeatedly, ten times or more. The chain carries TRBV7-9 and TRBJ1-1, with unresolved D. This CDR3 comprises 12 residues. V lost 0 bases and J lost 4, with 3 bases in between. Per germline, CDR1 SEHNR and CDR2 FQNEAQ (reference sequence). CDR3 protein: CASSLAPTEAFF. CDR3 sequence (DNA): TGTGCCAGCAGCTTAGCCCCCACTGAAGCTTTCTTT.

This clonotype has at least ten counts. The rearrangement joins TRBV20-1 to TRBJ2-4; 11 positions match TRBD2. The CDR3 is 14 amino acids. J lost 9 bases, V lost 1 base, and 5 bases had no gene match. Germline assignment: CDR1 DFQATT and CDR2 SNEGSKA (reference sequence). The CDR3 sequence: CSARVAGGPSIQYF. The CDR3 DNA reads TGCAGTGCTAGAGTAGCGGGAGGGCCGTCCATTCAGTACTTC.

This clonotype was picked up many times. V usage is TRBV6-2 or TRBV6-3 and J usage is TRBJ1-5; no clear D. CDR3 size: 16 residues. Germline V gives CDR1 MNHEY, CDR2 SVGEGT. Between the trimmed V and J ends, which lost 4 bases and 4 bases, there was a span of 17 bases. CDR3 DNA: TGTGCCAGCAGTTCTTCCTCTCCGGGGAAGAATCAGCCCCAGCATTTT. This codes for CASSSSSPGKNQPQHF.

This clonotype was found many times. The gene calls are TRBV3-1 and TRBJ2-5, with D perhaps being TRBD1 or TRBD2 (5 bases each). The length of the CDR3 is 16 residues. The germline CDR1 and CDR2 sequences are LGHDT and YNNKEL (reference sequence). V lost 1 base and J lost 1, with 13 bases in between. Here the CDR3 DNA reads TGTGCCAGCAGCCAAGGGTTGAGGGGTCGCCAAGAGACCCAGTACTTC. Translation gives CASSQGLRGRQETQYF.